The rows below give T cell receptor beta chains drawn from one sample of a study of blood T cell repertoires in COVID-19. Assay used: immunoSEQ multiplex PCR; TCRdb lists only in-frame clones, some missing. The sample contains some 91,000 clones, 90% of which appear only once. The sample was peripheral blood. The receptors originated from a man in his fifties or sixties with acute or convalescent COVID-19. Each CDR3 is given with its conserved first and last residue. The order of the fields is V gene, J gene, CDR3 length, clone size, CDR3 protein. The size of a clone is reported for some rows only, either as once, few or many, or as a class for expanded clones.

>TRBV30|TRBJ1-1|11|NA
CAWSVQGEAFF
>TRBV29-1|TRBJ1-6|13|NA
CSAKDSPNSPLHF
>TRBV9|TRBJ1-5|16|NA
CASSPRGTGFNQPQHF
>TRBV29-1|TRBJ1-1|15|NA
CSVDDGQGVDTEAFF
>TRBV5-6|TRBJ1-2|14|NA
CASSVGQGVYGYTF
>TRBV19|TRBJ1-1|13|NA
CASSIDVNTEAFF
>TRBV14|TRBJ2-3|17|NA
CASSQGRTSGSTDTQYF
>TRBV6-5|TRBJ1-2|13|NA
CASSSDSRYGYTF
>TRBV7-9|TRBJ1-4|14|many
CASSSRETNEKLFF
>TRBV10-3|TRBJ1-3|15|NA
CAIRDRGQSGNTIYF
>TRBV18|TRBJ1-1|13|NA
CASRVLGNTEAFF
>TRBV2|TRBJ1-1|13|NA
CASTGGPNTEAFF
>TRBV5-1|TRBJ2-1|16|NA
CASSLEAGGSYNEQFF
>TRBV28|TRBJ1-5|14|NA
CASRIGDRAQPQHF
>TRBV4-1|TRBJ1-1|14|NA
CASSQDQPGTEAFF
>TRBV20-1|TRBJ1-3|11|NA
CSINPGNTIYF
>TRBV11-2|TRBJ2-2|15|few
CASSFRGFDTGELFF
>TRBV27|TRBJ1-1|12|NA
CASSPRTGEAFF
>TRBV7-7|TRBJ2-1|14|NA
CASSLEVLGGEQFF
>TRBV29-1|TRBJ2-7|12|NA
CSVGTSFYEQYF
>TRBV6-5|TRBJ1-2|14|NA
CASKQGSANYGYTF
>TRBV6-5|TRBJ2-3|15|NA
CASTPSGGLTDTQYF
>TRBV30|TRBJ1-2|15|NA
CAWSVRPGAPYGYTF
>TRBV30|TRBJ1-4|14|NA
CACHNLATNEKLFF
>TRBV13|TRBJ1-2|14|NA
CASSLGHSNYGYTF
>TRBV6-5|TRBJ1-5|13|NA
CASRQVINQPQHF
>TRBV5-1|TRBJ1-1|14|NA
CASSLTGMNTEAFF
>TRBV3-1/TRBV3-2|TRBJ2-2|19|NA
CASSQERLAGGRGIGELFF
>TRBV9|TRBJ1-2|14|NA
CASSGGLEGYGYTF